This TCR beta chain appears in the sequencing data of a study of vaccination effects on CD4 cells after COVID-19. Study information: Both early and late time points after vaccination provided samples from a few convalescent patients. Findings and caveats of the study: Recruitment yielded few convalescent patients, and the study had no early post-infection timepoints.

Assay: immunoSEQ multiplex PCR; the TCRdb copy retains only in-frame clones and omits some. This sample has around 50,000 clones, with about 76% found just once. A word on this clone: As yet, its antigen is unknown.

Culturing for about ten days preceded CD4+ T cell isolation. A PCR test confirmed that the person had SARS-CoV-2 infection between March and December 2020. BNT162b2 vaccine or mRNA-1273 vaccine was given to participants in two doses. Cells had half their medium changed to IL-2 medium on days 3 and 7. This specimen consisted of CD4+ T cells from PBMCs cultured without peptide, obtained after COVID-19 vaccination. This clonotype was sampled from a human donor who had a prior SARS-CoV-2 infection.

CDR3 nucleotides: TGTGCCAGCAGCTTAACAGGGGAGCAGTACTTC. Protein: CASSLTGEQYF. This sequence joins TRBV7-9 and TRBJ2-7; D may be TRBD1 (6 bases). CDR3 length equals 11 residues. Germline V gene data show CDR1 as SEHNR and CDR2 as FQNEAQ (reference sequence). Trimming shortened V by 2 bases and J by 7 bases, and 6 bases separated the two germline ends. Full variable domain (outside the CDR3, taken from reference TRBV7-9 and TRBJ2-7): DTGVSQNPRHKITKRGQNVTFRCDPISEHNRLYWYRQTLGQGPEFLTYFQNEAQLEKSRLLSDRFSAERPKGSFSTLEIQRTEQGDSAMYLCASSLTGEQYFGPGTRLTVT.